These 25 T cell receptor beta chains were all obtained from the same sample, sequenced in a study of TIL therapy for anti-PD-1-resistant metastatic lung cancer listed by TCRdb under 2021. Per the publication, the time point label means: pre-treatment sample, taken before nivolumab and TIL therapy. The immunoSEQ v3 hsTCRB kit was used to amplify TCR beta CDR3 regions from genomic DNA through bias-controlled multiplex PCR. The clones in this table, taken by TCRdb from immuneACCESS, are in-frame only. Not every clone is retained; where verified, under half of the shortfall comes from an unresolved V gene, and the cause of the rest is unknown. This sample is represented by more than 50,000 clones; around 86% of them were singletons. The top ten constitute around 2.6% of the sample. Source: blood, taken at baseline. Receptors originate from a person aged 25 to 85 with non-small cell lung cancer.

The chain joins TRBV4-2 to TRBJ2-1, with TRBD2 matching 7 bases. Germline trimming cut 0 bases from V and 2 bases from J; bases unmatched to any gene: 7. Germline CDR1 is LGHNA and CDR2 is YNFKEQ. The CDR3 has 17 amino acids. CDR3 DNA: TGTGCCAGCAGCCAAGACACCGGCGGGAGCCCCTACAATGAGCAGTTCTTC. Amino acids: CASSQDTGGSPYNEQFF.

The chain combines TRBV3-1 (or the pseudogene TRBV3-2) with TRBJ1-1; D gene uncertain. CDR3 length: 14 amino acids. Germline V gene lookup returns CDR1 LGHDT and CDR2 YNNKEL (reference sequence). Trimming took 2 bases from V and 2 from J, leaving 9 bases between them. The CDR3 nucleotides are TGTGCCAGCAGCCAAATGGACGGAAACACTGAAGCTTTCTTT. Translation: CASSQMDGNTEAFF.

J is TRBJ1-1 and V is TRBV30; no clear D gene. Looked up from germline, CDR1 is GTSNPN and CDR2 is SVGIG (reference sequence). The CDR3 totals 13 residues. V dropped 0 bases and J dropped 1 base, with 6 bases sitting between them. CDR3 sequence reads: CAWSVNWNTEAFF. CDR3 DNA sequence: TGTGCCTGGAGTGTTAACTGGAACACTGAAGCTTTCTTT.

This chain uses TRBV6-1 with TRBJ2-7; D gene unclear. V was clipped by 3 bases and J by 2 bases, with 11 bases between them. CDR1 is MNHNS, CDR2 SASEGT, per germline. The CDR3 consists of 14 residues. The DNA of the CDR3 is TGTGCCAGCAGTGAGAACCACCCCCCCTACGAGCAGTACTTC. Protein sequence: CASSENHPPYEQYF.

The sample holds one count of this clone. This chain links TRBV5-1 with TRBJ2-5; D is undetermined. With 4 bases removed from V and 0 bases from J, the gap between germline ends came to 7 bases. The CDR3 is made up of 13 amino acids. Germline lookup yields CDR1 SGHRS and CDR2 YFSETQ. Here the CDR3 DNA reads TGCGCCAGCAGCCGGTTGGACCAAGAGACCCAGTACTTC. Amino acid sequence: CASSRLDQETQYF.

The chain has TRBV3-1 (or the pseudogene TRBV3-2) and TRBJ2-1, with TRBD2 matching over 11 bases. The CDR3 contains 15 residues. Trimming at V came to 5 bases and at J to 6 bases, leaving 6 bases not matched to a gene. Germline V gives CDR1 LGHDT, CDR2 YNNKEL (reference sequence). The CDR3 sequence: CASSSLAGAFNEQFF. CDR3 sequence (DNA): TGTGCCAGCAGCTCACTAGCGGGGGCTTTCAATGAGCAGTTCTTC.

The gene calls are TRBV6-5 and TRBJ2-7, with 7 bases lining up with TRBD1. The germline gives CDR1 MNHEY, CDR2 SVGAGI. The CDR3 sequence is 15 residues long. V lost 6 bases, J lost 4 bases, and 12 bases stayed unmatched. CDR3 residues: CASREPDRALYEQYF. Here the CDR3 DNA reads TGTGCCAGCAGGGAGCCCGACAGGGCATTGTACGAGCAGTACTTC.

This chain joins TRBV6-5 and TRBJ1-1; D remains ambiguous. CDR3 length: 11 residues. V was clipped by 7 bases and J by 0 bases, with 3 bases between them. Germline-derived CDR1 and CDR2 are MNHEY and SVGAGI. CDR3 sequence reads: CASMLNTEAFF. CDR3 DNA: TGTGCCAGCATGTTGAACACTGAAGCTTTCTTT.

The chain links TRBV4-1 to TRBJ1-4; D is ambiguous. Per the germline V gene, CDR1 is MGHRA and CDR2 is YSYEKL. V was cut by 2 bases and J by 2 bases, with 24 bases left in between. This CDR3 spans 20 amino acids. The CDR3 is CASSQSPPPPGVTTNEKLFF. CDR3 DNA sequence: TGCGCCAGCAGCCAATCTCCGCCCCCCCCCGGGGTAACGACTAATGAAAAACTGTTTTTT.

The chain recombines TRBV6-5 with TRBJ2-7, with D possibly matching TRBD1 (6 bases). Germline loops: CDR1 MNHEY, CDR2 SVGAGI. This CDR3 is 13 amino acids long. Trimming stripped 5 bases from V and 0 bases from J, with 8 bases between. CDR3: CASSRQVSYEQYF. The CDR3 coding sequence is TGTGCCAGCAGTCGACAGGTCTCCTACGAGCAGTACTTC.

The CDR3 region has the DNA TGTGCCAGCAGTGTCCAACCTCAGGGGTTTGGTGAAAAACTGTTTTTT. Amino acid sequence: CASSVQPQGFGEKLFF. The V gene is TRBV6-1, the J gene TRBJ1-4, with D perhaps TRBD1 (6 bases). CDR1 and CDR2 (germline): MNHNS, SASEGT. V was clipped by 4 bases and J by 7 bases, with 19 bases between them. There are 16 residues in the CDR3.

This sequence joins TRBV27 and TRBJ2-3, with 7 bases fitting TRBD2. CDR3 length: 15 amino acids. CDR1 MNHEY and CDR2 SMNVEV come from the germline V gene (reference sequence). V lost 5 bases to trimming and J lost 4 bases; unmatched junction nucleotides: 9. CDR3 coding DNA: TGTGCCAGCAGTCCTCCGGGGAGGGCTCCAGATACGCAGTATTTT. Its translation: CASSPPGRAPDTQYF.

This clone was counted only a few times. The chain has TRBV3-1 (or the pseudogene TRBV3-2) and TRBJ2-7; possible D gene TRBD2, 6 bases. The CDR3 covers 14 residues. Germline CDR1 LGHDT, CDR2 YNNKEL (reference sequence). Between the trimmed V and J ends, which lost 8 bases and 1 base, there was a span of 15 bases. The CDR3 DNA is TGTGCCAGCCGCCGGACTACCGATTCCTACGAGCAGTACTTC. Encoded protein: CASRRTTDSYEQYF.

This CDR3 reads CASSPGGGLNEQFF. CDR3 nucleotides: TGTGCCAGCAGTCCGGGCGGGGGATTGAATGAGCAGTTCTTC. V usage is TRBV27 and J usage is TRBJ2-1, with 7 positions matching TRBD2. CDR3 length equals 14 residues. V gave up 5 bases and J gave up 7 bases; unmatched junction bases: 8. Germline V CDR1 and CDR2: MNHEY, SMNVEV (reference sequence).

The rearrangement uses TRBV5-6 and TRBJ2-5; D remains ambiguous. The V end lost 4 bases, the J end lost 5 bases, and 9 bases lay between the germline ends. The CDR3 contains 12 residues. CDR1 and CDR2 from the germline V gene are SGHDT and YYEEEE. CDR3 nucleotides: TGTGCCAGCAGCCTGGGTCTGGAGACCCAGTACTTC. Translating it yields CASSLGLETQYF.

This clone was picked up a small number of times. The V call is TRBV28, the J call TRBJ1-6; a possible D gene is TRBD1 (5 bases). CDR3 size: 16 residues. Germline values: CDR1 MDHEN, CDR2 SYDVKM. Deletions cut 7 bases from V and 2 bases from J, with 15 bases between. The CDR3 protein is CASTLGGEPYNSPLHF. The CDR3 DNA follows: TGTGCCAGCACCCTGGGAGGGGAACCCTATAATTCACCCCTCCACTTT.

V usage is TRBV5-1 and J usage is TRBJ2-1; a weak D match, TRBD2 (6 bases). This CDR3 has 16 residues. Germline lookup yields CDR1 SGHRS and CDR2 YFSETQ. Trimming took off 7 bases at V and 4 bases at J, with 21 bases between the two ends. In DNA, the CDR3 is TGCGCCAGCGTCCCTAATAGCGGCCCCTTTTACAATGAGCAGTTCTTC. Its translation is CASVPNSGPFYNEQFF.

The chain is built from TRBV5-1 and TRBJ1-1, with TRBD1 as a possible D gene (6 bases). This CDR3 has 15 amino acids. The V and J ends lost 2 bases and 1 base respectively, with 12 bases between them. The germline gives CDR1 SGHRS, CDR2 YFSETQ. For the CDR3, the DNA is TGCGCCAGCAGCTTCGGGGGGGCCAAGAACACTGAAGCTTTCTTT. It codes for CASSFGGAKNTEAFF.

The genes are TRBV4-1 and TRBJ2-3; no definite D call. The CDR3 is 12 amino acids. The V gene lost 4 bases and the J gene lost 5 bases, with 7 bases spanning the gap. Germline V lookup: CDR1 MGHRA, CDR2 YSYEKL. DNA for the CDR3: TGCGCCAGCAGCCCACGCGGAGATACGCAGTATTTT. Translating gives CASSPRGDTQYF.

CDR3 amino acids: CAISARGIGDEQYF. In DNA form, the CDR3 reads TGTGCCATCAGTGCCCGAGGGATCGGGGACGAGCAGTACTTC. The rearrangement uses TRBV10-3 and TRBJ2-7; D perhaps matches TRBD2 (5 bases). This CDR3 is 14 amino acids long. The germline V gene has CDR1 ENHRY and CDR2 SYGVKD. The ends were cut back, 4 bases at V and 5 bases at J, with 15 bases in the middle.

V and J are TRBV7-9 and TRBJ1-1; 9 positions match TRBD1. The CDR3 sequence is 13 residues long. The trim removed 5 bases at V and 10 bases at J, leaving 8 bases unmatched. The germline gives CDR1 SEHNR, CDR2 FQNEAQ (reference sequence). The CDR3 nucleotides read TGTGCCAGCAGCCAAGGACAGGGGAGGGGAGCTTTCTTT. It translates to CASSQGQGRGAFF.

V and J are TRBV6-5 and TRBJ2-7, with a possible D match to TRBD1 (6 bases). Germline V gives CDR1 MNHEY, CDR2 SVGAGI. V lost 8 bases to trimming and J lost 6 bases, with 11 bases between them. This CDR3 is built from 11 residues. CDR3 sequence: CASGAGAEQYF. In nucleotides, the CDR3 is TGTGCCAGCGGGGCAGGGGCCGAGCAGTACTTC.

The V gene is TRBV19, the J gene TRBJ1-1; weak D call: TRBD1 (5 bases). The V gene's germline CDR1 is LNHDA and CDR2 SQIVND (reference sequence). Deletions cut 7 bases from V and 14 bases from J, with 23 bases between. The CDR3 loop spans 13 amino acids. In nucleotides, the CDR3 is TGTGCCAGTAACTCGGGACCGCCCAACCCAGGATTCTTT. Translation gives CASNSGPPNPGFF.

The CDR3 is CASRQIQRGTGTGANVLTF. CDR3 nucleotides: TGTGCCAGCAGACAAATCCAAAGAGGGACAGGAACCGGGGCCAACGTCCTGACTTTC. The chain has TRBV11-2 and TRBJ2-6, with 8 bases lining up with TRBD1. J lost 4 bases, V lost 6 bases, and 17 bases had no gene match. Germline CDR1 reads SGHAT; CDR2 reads FQNNGV. The CDR3 totals 19 residues.

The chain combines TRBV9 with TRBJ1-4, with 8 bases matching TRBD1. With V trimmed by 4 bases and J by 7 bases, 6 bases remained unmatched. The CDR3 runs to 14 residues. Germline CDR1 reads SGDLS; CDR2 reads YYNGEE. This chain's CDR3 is CASSSRTGSEKLFF. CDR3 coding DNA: TGTGCCAGCAGCTCACGGACAGGGAGTGAAAAACTGTTTTTT.